The clone carrying this TCR beta chain was observed a single time. There are 18 residues in the CDR3. Unmatched junction bases numbered 9, after V lost 0 bases and J lost 6 bases. In germline, CDR1 is SGHVS, CDR2 FNYEAQ. This sample was taken from a study of sequential checkpoint blockade in melanoma. Across the study: Patients were randomized 1:1 to nivolumab-then-ipilimumab or ipilimumab-then-nivolumab first-line. Both treatment sequences were followed by maintenance nivolumab.

Treatment described: randomized to nivolumab then ipilimumab (arm A) or the reverse (arm B). DNA-damaging chemotherapy had not been given to any patient beforehand. The method was immunoSEQ multiplex PCR; TCRdb's version includes in-frame clones alone and lacks a portion of them. The repertoire holds approximately 10,000 clones, with about three fifths as singletons. The sample consisted of CD8+ T cells sorted from blood (inferred from file names), taken from a patient given nivolumab and ipilimumab in sequence. The chain recombines TRBV7-6 with TRBJ2-1; 12 bases line up with TRBD2. The sequence came from a human donor with melanoma. CDR3 nucleotide sequence: TGTGCCAGCAGCTTAGCGTCGCTAGCGGGGGGGCTGGCCAATGAGCAGTTCTTC. As protein: CASSLASLAGGLANEQFF.